Shown below are 27 T cell receptor beta chains from a single sample sequenced in a study of cytomegalovirus exposure and HLA in healthy donors (dated by TCRdb to between 2016 and 2019). Libraries were constructed by the immunoSEQ multiplex PCR assay. A mixture of 60 forward primers for TCR Vbeta segments and 13 reverse primers for TCR Jbeta segments was used in the multiplex PCR. TCRdb carries this immuneACCESS record with in-frame sequences only. Its versions omit some clonotypes, under half of them owing to an unresolved V gene in the studies checked, with the rest unexplained. In this sample the table shows 150,000 to 200,000 clones, about 75% of which occur a single time. The ten largest clones capture 7.7% of the sample. The specimen was PBMCs. The receptor set was obtained from a woman in her 40s in good health and CMV-seropositive.

This clone was counted between two and nine times. V and J are TRBV11-2 and TRBJ2-7, with unresolved D. Germline V gene lookup returns CDR1 SGHAT and CDR2 FQNNGV. V lost 1 base and J lost 3, with 13 bases in between. This CDR3 is built from 15 residues. Written as DNA, the CDR3 is TGTGCCAGCAGCTTAGTCACCCTAGACCGCTACGAGCAGTACTTC. This sequence encodes CASSLVTLDRYEQYF.

The table lists this clone with a few counts. This chain joins TRBV28 and TRBJ2-7; D perhaps matches TRBD1 (6 bases). The CDR3 spans 16 residues. Deletions cut 6 bases from V and 1 base from J, with 19 bases between. Germline V gene lookup returns CDR1 MDHEN and CDR2 SYDVKM. This CDR3 is CASRENRVKFSYEQYF. The CDR3 region has the DNA TGTGCCAGCAGAGAAAACAGGGTAAAGTTTTCCTACGAGCAGTACTTC.

This clone has only a few counts. The V gene is TRBV27, the J gene TRBJ2-1, with 10 bases matching TRBD2. J was trimmed by 4 bases and V by 6 bases; bases with no gene match: 3. The CDR3 has 14 amino acids. Germline assignment: CDR1 MNHEY and CDR2 SMNVEV (reference sequence). The CDR3 nucleotides are TGTGCCAGCAGAATAGCGGGAGGTTACAATGAGCAGTTCTTC. Amino acid sequence: CASRIAGGYNEQFF.

Only one count was recorded for this clone. The gene calls are TRBV7-3 and TRBJ1-2; no clear D gene. Germline-derived CDR1 and CDR2 are SGHTA and FQGTGA. The CDR3 contains 14 residues. Trimming removed 1 base at V and 8 bases at J, with 14 bases between. Here the CDR3 DNA reads TGTGCCAGCAGCTTAATTGGTACAGCCAGCGGCTACACCTTC. Amino acid sequence: CASSLIGTASGYTF.

This clone came up once. The chain carries TRBV28 and TRBJ1-2; D not resolved. Trimming cost V 7 bases and J 3 bases, with 15 bases left between them. The CDR3 consists of 14 residues. From germline, CDR1 is MDHEN and CDR2 SYDVKM. CDR3 coding DNA: TGTGCCAGCAACACCCAGAGGGCGCACTATGGCTACACCTTC. Its protein is CASNTQRAHYGYTF.

V gene TRBV7-2 combines with J gene TRBJ1-1; D is undetermined. Germline V gene lookup returns CDR1 SGHTA and CDR2 FQGNSA. The ends were cut back, 2 bases at V and 7 bases at J, with 14 bases in the middle. This CDR3 has 14 residues. In DNA, the CDR3 is TGTGCCAGCAGCTTATCCGATCAAACGGGTGAAGCTTTCTTT. It translates to CASSLSDQTGEAFF.

The V gene is TRBV6-1, the J gene TRBJ1-5; no clear D. Looked up from germline, CDR1 is MNHNS and CDR2 is SASEGT. The germline V and J ends were trimmed by 5 bases and 7 bases, with 12 bases remaining between them. This CDR3 comprises 13 residues. In DNA form, the CDR3 reads TGTGCCAGCAGTACCCACGCGGGGCAGCCCCAGCATTTT. Its translation is CASSTHAGQPQHF.

Concerning this clone: One end of the junction fails to match germline, which may point to a read error. The chain links TRBV28 to TRBJ2-5, with D maybe TRBD2 (6 bases). CDR1 is MDHEN, CDR2 SYDVKM, per germline. There are 12 residues in the CDR3. The CDR3 bases are TGTGCCAGCAGTCTTAACGCGGACTACAAGAACTTC. Translated: CASSLNADYKNF.

This clone was counted only a few times. The chain combines TRBV11-3 with TRBJ2-1, with 8 bases lining up with TRBD2. Germline V gives CDR1 SGHNT, CDR2 YENEEA. With V trimmed by 5 bases and J by 5 bases, 8 bases remained unmatched. The CDR3 has 15 amino acids. The CDR3 here is CASSKTSGNNNEQFF. The CDR3 DNA follows: TGTGCCAGCAGCAAAACTAGCGGCAATAACAATGAGCAGTTCTTC.

The chain links TRBV7-2 to TRBJ1-5; D unclear. Germline V gives CDR1 SGHTA, CDR2 FQGNSA. V lost 5 bases and J lost 5, with 10 bases in between. The CDR3 sequence is 13 residues long. The CDR3 reads CASSKEQDQPQHF. The CDR3 DNA is TGTGCCAGCAGCAAAGAGCAGGATCAGCCCCAGCATTTT.

The chain has TRBV19 and TRBJ1-2; TRBD1 might be the D (5 bases). The CDR3 has 15 amino acids. V lost 7 bases and J 2 bases, leaving 17 bases between the germline ends. The V gene's germline CDR1 is LNHDA and CDR2 SQIVND (reference sequence). For the CDR3, the DNA is TGTGCCAGTACCCAGGGACGGGGAGGGAACTATGGCTACACCTTC. Its protein is CASTQGRGGNYGYTF.

The chain couples TRBV4-1 to TRBJ2-7, with 10 positions matching TRBD2. V shed 2 bases and J 4 bases; nucleotides not matched to a gene: 11. The CDR3 loop spans 17 amino acids. Germline CDR1 and CDR2: MGHRA and YSYEKL. CDR3 DNA sequence: TGCGCCAGCAGCCAACCGTCCCTAGCGGGAGTTAGTTACGAGCAGTACTTC. Translation: CASSQPSLAGVSYEQYF.

This chain uses TRBV28 with TRBJ2-6, with TRBD2 as a possible D gene (6 bases). The CDR3 covers 18 residues. Germline assignment: CDR1 MDHEN and CDR2 SYDVKM. V lost 4 bases and J 0 bases, leaving 16 bases between the germline ends. The CDR3 spells CASSSPGLSSSGANVLTF. Written as DNA, the CDR3 is TGTGCCAGCAGTTCCCCGGGACTCAGTAGCTCTGGGGCCAACGTCCTGACTTTC.

This sequence joins TRBV28 and TRBJ2-1, with 8 bases matching TRBD2. V lost 6 bases and J lost 14; bases outside the gene matches: 12. The germline V gene has CDR1 MDHEN and CDR2 SYDVKM. The CDR3 sequence is 13 residues long. The CDR3 sequence is CASRVYGGSGKFF. Here the CDR3 DNA reads TGTGCCAGCAGAGTTTACGGGGGTAGCGGGAAGTTCTTC.

The gene calls are TRBV5-4 and TRBJ2-1, with TRBD1 as a possible D gene (6 bases). V lost 3 bases to trimming and J lost 1 base, with 14 bases between them. Germline V CDR1 and CDR2: SGHNT, YYREEE (reference sequence). This CDR3 spans 16 amino acids. CDR3 residues: CASSSDRSPSYNEQFF. The CDR3 DNA follows: TGTGCCAGCAGCTCAGACAGGTCTCCATCCTACAATGAGCAGTTCTTC.

This clone is a singleton in its sample. This chain links TRBV7-6 with TRBJ2-2; D remains ambiguous. The germline V gene encodes CDR1 SGHVS and CDR2 FNYEAQ. Trimming removed 1 base at V and 6 bases at J, with 9 bases between. This CDR3 region has 14 residues. The DNA of the CDR3 is TGTGCCAGCAGCTTAGGGAGTACCGCCGGGGAGCTGTTTTTT. This codes for CASSLGSTAGELFF.

The chain combines TRBV7-2 with TRBJ2-5; 7 bases are shared with TRBD1. Germline V gene sequence: CDR1 SGHTA, CDR2 FQGNSA. The V and J ends lost 5 bases and 4 bases, in that order; junction bases with no gene match: 4. The CDR3 covers 13 residues. Written as DNA, the CDR3 is TGTGCCAGCAGCATGACAGGGTCAGAGACCCAGTACTTC. It codes for CASSMTGSETQYF.

The J gene is TRBJ2-5, the V gene TRBV7-8; possible D gene TRBD1, 6 bases. From germline, CDR1 is SGHVS and CDR2 FQNEAQ. Trimming removed 1 base at V and 2 bases at J, with 14 bases between. The CDR3 consists of 16 residues. The CDR3 DNA reads TGTGCCAGCAGCTTAGGTTTACAGGGTTTACAAGAGACCCAGTACTTC. Translated, it gives CASSLGLQGLQETQYF.

The chain recombines TRBV11-2 with TRBJ2-7, with 8 nucleotides matching TRBD2. The ends lost 3 bases at V and 0 bases at J; junction bases unmatched: 13. Germline lookup yields CDR1 SGHAT and CDR2 FQNNGV. The CDR3 runs to 18 residues. CDR3: CASSLDRPGAGGSYEQYF. The CDR3 nucleotides read TGTGCCAGCAGCTTGGATCGCCCCGGGGCGGGGGGCTCCTACGAGCAGTACTTC.

In nucleotides, the CDR3 is TGTGCCTGGAGTGCTTTAGGGACAGGGTGGATGGACACTGAAGCTTTCTTT. Protein product: CAWSALGTGWMDTEAFF. The rearrangement uses TRBV30 and TRBJ1-1; 9 nucleotides align to TRBD1. The germline CDR1 and CDR2 sequences are GTSNPN and SVGIG (reference sequence). V trimming: 1 base; J trimming: 3 bases; junction bases outside the gene matches: 12. This CDR3 has 17 amino acids. Full variable domain (outside the CDR3, taken from reference TRBV30 and TRBJ1-1): SQTIHQWPATLVQPVGSPLSLECTVEGTSNPNLYWYRQAAGRGLQLLFYSVGIGQISSEVPQNLSASRPQDRQFILSSKKLLLSDSGFYLCAWSALGTGWMDTEAFFGQGTRLTVV.

This chain connects TRBV5-1 to TRBJ2-3; the match to TRBD1 covers 10 bases. In germline, CDR1 is SGHRS, CDR2 YFSETQ. There are 18 residues in the CDR3. Losses at the gene ends were 0 bases for V and 0 bases for J; bases not matched to a gene: 7. CDR3 amino acids: CASSLGQGAILSTDTQYF. The CDR3 DNA follows: TGCGCCAGCAGCTTGGGACAGGGGGCCATTCTCAGCACAGATACGCAGTATTTT.

The J gene is TRBJ1-2, the V gene TRBV7-2; possibly TRBD1 for D (6 bases). Looked up from germline, CDR1 is SGHTA and CDR2 is FQGNSA. The CDR3 totals 15 residues. V shed 1 base and J shed 4 bases, with 13 bases lying between them. The CDR3 sequence is CASSLVSRTAYGYTF. The CDR3, as DNA: TGTGCCAGCAGCTTAGTATCACGGACAGCCTATGGCTACACCTTC.

V is TRBV5-4 and J is TRBJ2-1, with TRBD2 matching over 8 bases. With V trimmed by 4 bases and J by 0 bases, 6 bases remained unmatched. The germline gives CDR1 SGHNT, CDR2 YYREEE (reference sequence). The CDR3 extends over 16 amino acids. The CDR3 nucleotides are TGTGCCAGCAGCCGACTAGCGTTCGCCTCCTACAATGAGCAGTTCTTC. It translates to CASSRLAFASYNEQFF.

The chain combines TRBV7-6 with TRBJ2-1; TRBD2 might be the D (6 bases). CDR3 length: 16 amino acids. The V and J ends lost 4 bases and 3 bases respectively, with 16 bases between them. CDR1 and CDR2 (germline): SGHVS, FNYEAQ. CDR3 nucleotide sequence: TGTGCCAGCAGCTCCGCGGGTGGCGGGAACTACAATGAGCAGTTCTTC. It translates to CASSSAGGGNYNEQFF. Full variable domain (missing parts from reference TRBV7-6 and TRBJ2-1): GAGVSQSPRYKVTKRGQDVALRCDPISGHVSLYWYRQALGQGPEFLTYFNYEAQQDKSGLPNDRFSAERPEGSISTLTIQRTEQRDSAMYRCASSSAGGGNYNEQFFGPGTRLTVL.

CDR3 DNA: TGTGCCAGCAGCTTGGGCGGGAGTGTAGCCGGGGAGCTGTTTTTT. Its protein is CASSLGGSVAGELFF. The V gene is TRBV5-4, the J gene TRBJ2-2; 7 nucleotides align to TRBD2. The germline gives CDR1 SGHNT, CDR2 YYREEE (reference sequence). V trimming: 0 bases; J trimming: 6 bases; junction bases outside the gene matches: 5. The CDR3 is 15 residues long.

This chain joins TRBV4-1 and TRBJ2-5; D is perhaps TRBD1 (6 bases). The DNA end lines up better with TRBJ2-7; the J call may be wrong. Germline CDR1 and CDR2: MGHRA and YSYEKL. The CDR3 totals 13 residues. CDR3 sequence reads: CASSRTGSYEQYF. For the CDR3, the DNA is TGCGCCAGCAGCCGCACAGGGTCCTACGAGCAGTACTTC.

The chain recombines TRBV5-1 with TRBJ2-5; 8 bases are a match to TRBD1. The CDR3 runs 15 residues. From germline, CDR1 is SGHRS and CDR2 YFSETQ. Trimming took 3 bases from V and 5 from J; bases not matched to a gene: 9. CDR3 DNA sequence: TGCGCCAGCAGCTCGCAAGGACAGGGCAGGGAGACCCAGTACTTC. It translates to CASSSQGQGRETQYF.